The 28 T cell receptor beta chains below were found in one sample sequenced in a study of T cells in Graves' hyperthyroidism and ophthalmopathy. Template material for amplifying TCR beta CDR3 regions consisted of RNA transcripts. Primed by the HTBI set, a first-round RT-PCR was run on the TCR CDR3. TCRdb itself ran the multiplex PCR reads through MiXCR, one entry per CDR3 protein. The repertoire holds hundreds of thousands of distinct CDR3 sequences, about 15% seen once, with less than 15% in the top ten. Sequences were obtained from blood. The origin of the receptors is a man younger than 30 with Graves' ophthalmopathy.

This clonotype was seen ten or more times. V and J are TRBV29-1 and TRBJ1-2; a possible D gene is TRBD1 (6 bases). V was pared by 3 bases and J by 7 bases, with 15 bases between. Germline V gives CDR1 SQVTM, CDR2 ANQGSEA. The CDR3 extends over 13 amino acids. CDR3 in amino acids: CSVDEGGAGGYTF. The CDR3 DNA sequence: TGCAGCGTTGATGAGGGGGGGGCAGGTGGCTACACCTTC.

This chain links TRBV5-6 with TRBJ2-2; D is ambiguous. CDR3 length equals 15 residues. Trimming shortened V by 0 bases and J by 0 bases, and 6 bases separated the two germline ends. Germline lookup yields CDR1 SGHDT and CDR2 YYEEEE. CDR3 nucleotides: TGTGCCAGCAGCTTGGGACTTCCGAACACCGGGGAGCTGTTTTTT. This gives the protein CASSLGLPNTGELFF.

This clonotype was observed a handful of times. V and J are TRBV10-2 and TRBJ2-3, with 8 bases aligning to TRBD2. Trimming cost V 2 bases and J 1 base; bases outside gene matches: 5. Looked up from germline, CDR1 is WSHSY and CDR2 is SAAADI. This CDR3 is 16 amino acids long. The CDR3 here is CASSENRGGGTDTQYF. The CDR3 nucleotides read TGCGCCAGCAGTGAGAATCGGGGGGGCGGCACAGATACGCAGTATTTT.

The chain uses TRBV19 and TRBJ2-5, with 12 nucleotides matching TRBD2. From germline, CDR1 is LNHDA and CDR2 SQIVND (reference sequence). The CDR3 totals 15 residues. Trimming at V came to 9 bases and at J to 2 bases, leaving 7 bases not matched to a gene. CDR3 sequence: CASSRLAGAQETQYF. DNA of the CDR3: TGTGCCAGCTCAAGACTAGCGGGGGCTCAAGAGACCCAGTACTTC.

This clonotype has a single count. V is TRBV6-1 and J is TRBJ2-1, with a weak D call TRBD2 (7 bases). Trimming cost V 6 bases and J 4 bases, with 28 bases left between them. The CDR3 length is 19 residues. The germline gives CDR1 MNHNS, CDR2 SASEGT. CDR3 protein: CASSSAQGRAGAVYNEQFF. The CDR3 coding sequence is TGTGCCAGCAGCTCTGCGCAGGGGCGGGCGGGGGCCGTATACAATGAGCAGTTCTTC.

The V and J genes are TRBV11-2 and TRBJ1-1, with D perhaps TRBD1 (6 bases). The CDR3 runs to 15 residues. V lost 5 bases and J 1 base, leaving 14 bases between the germline ends. The germline CDR1 and CDR2 sequences are SGHAT and FQNNGV. The CDR3 DNA follows: TGTGCCAGCAGCCCGTTGGGGGCAGCGAACACTGAAGCTTTCTTT. Amino acid sequence: CASSPLGAANTEAFF.

This clonotype came up many times. CDR3 nucleotides: TGTGCCAGCTCACCGTATATAGTGTCCTACAATGAGCAGTTCTTC. Its protein is CASSPYIVSYNEQFF. V is TRBV18 and J is TRBJ2-1, with D unresolved. Germline V CDR1 and CDR2: KGHSH, LQKENI. V was cut by 3 bases and J by 1 base, with 10 bases left in between. The CDR3 covers 15 residues. The whole variable domain, remainder taken from reference TRBV18 and TRBJ2-1, is NAGVMQNPRHLVRRRGQEARLRCSPMKGHSHVYWYRQLPEEGLKFMVYLQKENIIDESGMPKERFSAEFPKEGPSILRIQQVVRGDSAAYFCASSPYIVSYNEQFFGPGTRLTVL.

This clonotype was seen many times. CDR3 in amino acids: CASSESPSGGAYNEQFF. CDR3 nucleotide sequence: TGCGCCAGCAGTGAGTCTCCTAGCGGGGGGGCGTACAATGAGCAGTTCTTC. V usage is TRBV10-2 and J usage is TRBJ2-1; 12 positions match TRBD2. This CDR3 has 17 amino acids. V lost 0 bases, J lost 4 bases, and 4 bases stayed unmatched. CDR1 and CDR2 from the germline V gene are WSHSY and SAAADI.

This clonotype was seen at least ten times. V is TRBV6-2 or TRBV6-3 and J is TRBJ1-2; no reliable D call. Trimming pared 9 bases from V and 1 base from J, leaving 9 bases between. This CDR3 comprises 12 residues. Looked up from germline, CDR1 is MNHEY and CDR2 is SVGEGT. The chain's CDR3 is CASGRVNYGYTF. The CDR3 DNA follows: TGTGCCAGTGGGCGCGTTAACTATGGCTACACCTTC.

This clonotype was counted only a few times. The rearrangement uses TRBV5-1 and TRBJ2-3; D is ambiguous. This CDR3 has 14 residues. Germline-derived CDR1 and CDR2 are SGHRS and YFSETQ. V was cut by 0 bases and J by 3 bases, with 8 bases left in between. The CDR3 sequence: CASSLGWRTDTQYF. The CDR3 DNA is TGCGCCAGCAGCTTGGGCTGGCGGACAGATACGCAGTATTTT.

Ten or more counts support this clonotype. V and J are TRBV20-1 and TRBJ2-7; D ambiguous. Trimming left V 3 bases short and J 7 bases short, with 19 bases between. Germline assignment: CDR1 DFQATT and CDR2 SNEGSKA (reference sequence). The CDR3 spans 14 residues. Here the CDR3 reads CSASSTEVWQEQYF. Here the CDR3 DNA reads TGCAGTGCTAGTAGTACCGAAGTATGGCAGGAGCAGTACTTC.

This clonotype was observed a few times. The gene calls are TRBV5-1 and TRBJ2-7; the match to TRBD2 covers 9 bases. CDR3 length: 16 amino acids. V was pared by 0 bases and J by 3 bases, with 7 bases of the junction left unmatched. The germline CDR1 and CDR2 sequences are SGHRS and YFSETQ. The CDR3 nucleotides are TGCGCCAGCAGCTTGGCCGGCGGGGGGGCCGGCTACGAGCAGTACTTC. Translating it yields CASSLAGGGAGYEQYF.

Comment on this clonotype: An end of the junction does not agree with germline; a read error may underlie this. The J gene is TRBJ2-1, the V gene TRBV5-6, with D tentatively TRBD1 or TRBD2 (6 bases each). The CDR3 totals 14 residues. Germline CDR1 SGHDT, CDR2 YYEEEE. CDR3 amino acids: CASSRLGARETQFF. The CDR3 nucleotides are TGCGCCAGCAGCCGGCTGGGGGCCCGGGAGACCCAGTTCTTC.

This clonotype was detected many times. This chain links TRBV30 with TRBJ1-5; 8 nucleotides align to TRBD1. The CDR3 has 14 amino acids. Germline V gene lookup returns CDR1 GTSNPN and CDR2 SVGIG (reference sequence). V lost 2 bases, J lost 4 bases, and 4 bases stayed unmatched. CDR3 in amino acids: CAWSQDRANQPQHF. The DNA for the CDR3 is TGTGCCTGGAGTCAGGACAGGGCGAATCAGCCCCAGCATTTT.

This clonotype was seen ten or more times. The chain links TRBV20-1 to TRBJ2-7; D is unresolved. CDR3 size: 13 residues. Per germline, CDR1 DFQATT and CDR2 SNEGSKA (reference sequence). CDR3 amino acids: CSAILASSYEQYF. For the CDR3, the DNA is TGCAGCGCCATTCTGGCGTCGTCCTACGAGCAGTACTTC.

This clonotype has a count of ten or more. The gene calls are TRBV27 and TRBJ2-7; D gene unclear. The length of the CDR3 is 14 residues. The V gene's germline CDR1 is MNHEY and CDR2 SMNVEV (reference sequence). Trimming took 5 bases from V and 0 from J, leaving 11 bases between them. CDR3 DNA sequence: TGTGCCAGCAGTCCCCGCCTGGGCTCCTACGAGCAGTACTTC. This encodes CASSPRLGSYEQYF.

This clonotype was seen a single time. V usage is TRBV6-1 and J usage is TRBJ2-7; 7 nucleotides line up with TRBD1. CDR3 length equals 13 residues. CDR1 is MNHNS, CDR2 SASEGT, per germline. After removal of 3 bases from V and 7 bases from J, the junction contained 6 bases not matched to a gene. The CDR3 spells CASSESRGREQYF. The CDR3 DNA is TGTGCCAGCAGTGAGTCAAGGGGGCGAGAGCAGTACTTC.

This clonotype was detected ten times or more. V usage is TRBV6-2 or TRBV6-3 and J usage is TRBJ2-4; perhaps TRBD1 as D (5 bases). The CDR3 runs 11 residues. The V and J ends lost 5 bases and 8 bases respectively, with 7 bases between them. Germline V gives CDR1 MNHEY, CDR2 SVGEGT. The CDR3, as DNA: TGTGCCAGCAGTCAGGGTTACATTCAGTACTTC. It specifies CASSQGYIQYF.

This clonotype was observed at least ten times. This sequence joins TRBV10-1 and TRBJ2-7; 9 positions agree with TRBD1. Trimming took 5 bases from V and 0 from J; bases not matched to a gene: 5. Germline CDR1 WNHNN, CDR2 SYGVQD (reference sequence). The CDR3 is 15 amino acids. Written as DNA, the CDR3 is TGCGCCAGCAGTAAGGGACAGGGTAACTCCTACGAGCAGTACTTC. Translation: CASSKGQGNSYEQYF.

There are many counts of this clonotype. This rearrangement joins TRBV28 to TRBJ1-2; 7 bases match TRBD1. The CDR3 is made up of 13 amino acids. From germline, CDR1 is MDHEN and CDR2 SYDVKM. J gave up 7 bases and V 2 bases, and 4 bases lay outside the gene matches. CDR3 nucleotide sequence: TGTGCCAGCAGTTTAGGAGACAGGGTTGGCTACACCTTC. Encoded protein: CASSLGDRVGYTF.

The chain recombines TRBV13 with TRBJ1-1, with 7 nucleotides matching TRBD1. CDR3 length: 17 amino acids. V was clipped by 3 bases and J by 1 base; unmatched bases: 11. Germline assignment: CDR1 PRHDT and CDR2 FYEKMQ (reference sequence). The CDR3 nucleotides are TGTGCCAGCAGCTTCAGACCCCACAGGGGAAGGAACACTGAAGCTTTCTTT. It yields the protein CASSFRPHRGRNTEAFF.

This clonotype was found many times. The gene calls are TRBV20-1 and TRBJ2-7; TRBD1 matches 7 bases. CDR1 is DFQATT and CDR2 is SNEGSKA in the germline V gene (reference sequence). The V gene end was trimmed by 5 bases and the J gene end by 0 bases; junction bases not matched to a gene: 4. The CDR3 runs 13 residues. This CDR3 is CSAPGQSSYEQYF. CDR3 sequence (DNA): TGCAGTGCTCCGGGACAGAGCTCCTACGAGCAGTACTTC.

This clonotype occurred many times. The gene calls are TRBV27 and TRBJ2-5; D is tentatively TRBD1 or TRBD2 (5 bases each). Deletions cut 5 bases from V and 8 bases from J, with 18 bases between. This CDR3 has 14 amino acids. Germline loops: CDR1 MNHEY, CDR2 SMNVEV (reference sequence). The CDR3 loop reads CASSPGTVGVTQYF. The CDR3 DNA sequence: TGTGCCAGCAGTCCTGGGACGGTCGGAGTTACCCAGTACTTC.

This clonotype turned up a few times. The chain joins TRBV5-1 to TRBJ2-3, with D perhaps matching TRBD1 (6 bases). Germline loops: CDR1 SGHRS, CDR2 YFSETQ. This CDR3 contains 15 residues. V gave up 4 bases and J gave up 5 bases, with 17 bases separating them. CDR3 sequence: CASSAYRDLGDTQYF. The CDR3 DNA follows: TGCGCCAGCAGCGCCTACAGGGATCTAGGAGATACGCAGTATTTT.

The chain recombines TRBV7-3 with TRBJ2-2; 9 nucleotides align to TRBD2. The V gene's germline CDR1 is SGHTA and CDR2 FQGTGA. This CDR3 is built from 16 residues. Trimming cost V 2 bases and J 6 bases; bases outside gene matches: 7. CDR3 region: CASSLLPLAGPGELFF. CDR3 coding DNA: TGTGCCAGCAGCTTACTCCCGCTAGCGGGACCCGGGGAGCTGTTTTTT. Together with reference TRBV7-3 and TRBJ2-2, the CDR3 gives the full variable domain: GAGVSQTPSNKVTEKGKYVELRCDPISGHTALYWYRQSLGQGPEFLIYFQGTGAADDSGLPNDRFFAVRPEGSVSTLKIQRTERGDSAVYLCASSLLPLAGPGELFFGEGSRLTVL.

This chain connects TRBV11-2 to TRBJ2-3; D unresolved. The germline V gene has CDR1 SGHAT and CDR2 FQNNGV. V was shortened by 4 bases and J by 2 bases, with 10 bases between the two germline ends. CDR3 size: 14 residues. The CDR3 DNA is TGTGCCAGCAGCTCCGAACCAACCACAGATACGCAGTATTTT. This translates into CASSSEPTTDTQYF.

A note on this clonotype: This may stem from a read error, because a much larger clone lies one nucleotide away. The V call is TRBV2, the J call TRBJ1-1; D is undetermined. The CDR3 is 15 residues long. The V and J ends lost 1 base and 4 bases respectively, with 13 bases between them. Germline values: CDR1 SNHLY, CDR2 FYNNEI. The CDR3 reads CASSEEVRAGTEAFF. The CDR3 DNA is TGTGCCAGCAGTGAAGAAGTTAGGGCAGGCACTGAAGCTTTCTTT. Full variable domain (outside the CDR3, taken from reference TRBV2 and TRBJ1-1): EPEVTQTPSHQVTQMGQEVILRCVPISNHLYFYWYRQILGQKVEFLVSFYNNEISEKSEIFDDQFSVERPDGSNFTLKIRSTKLEDSAMYFCASSEEVRAGTEAFFGQGTRLTVV.

Only a few counts were recorded for this clonotype. V is TRBV5-1 and J is TRBJ2-5; 7 nucleotides align to TRBD1. V lost 2 bases, J lost 0 bases, and 7 bases stayed unmatched. The CDR3 runs 16 residues. Germline V gene data show CDR1 as SGHRS and CDR2 as YFSETQ. CDR3 loop: CASSFDPGGNQETQYF. In DNA form, the CDR3 reads TGCGCCAGCAGCTTTGATCCAGGGGGTAACCAAGAGACCCAGTACTTC.